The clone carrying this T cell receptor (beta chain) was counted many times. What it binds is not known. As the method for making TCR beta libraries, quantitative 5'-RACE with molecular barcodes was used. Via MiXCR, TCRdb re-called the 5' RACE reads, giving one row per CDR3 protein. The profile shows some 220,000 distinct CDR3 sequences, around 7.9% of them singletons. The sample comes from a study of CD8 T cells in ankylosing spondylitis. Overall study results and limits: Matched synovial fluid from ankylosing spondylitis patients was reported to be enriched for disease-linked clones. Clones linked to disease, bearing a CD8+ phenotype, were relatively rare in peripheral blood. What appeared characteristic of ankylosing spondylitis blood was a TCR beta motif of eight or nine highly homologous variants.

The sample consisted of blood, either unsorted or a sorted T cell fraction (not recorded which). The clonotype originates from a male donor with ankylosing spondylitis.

CDR3 protein: CASSPSFLPPDEQYF. DNA of the CDR3: TGTGCCAGCTCCCCAAGTTTTTTGCCGCCCGACGAGCAGTACTTC. The chain is built from TRBV27 and TRBJ2-7; no clear D gene. Trimming left V 8 bases short and J 5 bases short, with 22 bases between. CDR3 length: 15 amino acids. Per the germline V gene, CDR1 is MNHEY and CDR2 is SMNVEV (reference sequence).